This T cell receptor (beta chain) was obtained from a study of cytomegalovirus exposure and HLA in healthy donors. Study-level findings and limits: An analysis done earlier found most TCR beta V segments productive about 90% or about 30% of the time.

The PCR was carried out with 60 Vbeta primers and 13 Jbeta primers. The table came from immunoSEQ multiplex PCR; TCRdb's copy has only in-frame clones and leaves some out. Among 150,000 or so clones listed, more than 60% were seen once. Note on this clone: Its antigen remains unidentified.

Germline CDR1 LGHNA, CDR2 YNFKEQ. CDR3 length: 17 amino acids. The V gene lost 0 bases and the J gene lost 5 bases, with 17 bases spanning the gap. The clonotype comes from a middle-aged man in good health and CMV-seropositive. This sequence joins TRBV4-2 and TRBJ2-1; TRBD2 might be the D (7 bases). The material sequenced was PBMCs. CDR3 DNA: TGTGCCAGCAGCCAAGATGTCGCCGCGGGGGCCCACAATGAGCAGTTCTTC. Its translation is CASSQDVAAGAHNEQFF.